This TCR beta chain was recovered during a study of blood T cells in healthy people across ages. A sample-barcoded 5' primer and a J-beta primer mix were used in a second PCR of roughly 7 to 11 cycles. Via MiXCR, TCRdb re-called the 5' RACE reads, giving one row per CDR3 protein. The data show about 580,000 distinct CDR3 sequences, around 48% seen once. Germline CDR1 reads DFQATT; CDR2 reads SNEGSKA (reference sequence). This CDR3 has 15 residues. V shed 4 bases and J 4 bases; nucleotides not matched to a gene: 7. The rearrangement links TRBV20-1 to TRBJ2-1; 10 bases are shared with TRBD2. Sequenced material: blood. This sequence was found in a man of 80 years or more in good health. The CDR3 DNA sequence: TGCAGTGCTAAAGGGCCTAGCGGGGGATACAATGAGCAGTTCTTC. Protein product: CSAKGPSGGYNEQFF.